A single sample is the source of the 28 T cell receptor beta chains below, sequenced in a study of cytomegalovirus exposure and HLA in healthy donors. The PCR made use of 60 Vbeta and 13 Jbeta primers. Measured with immunoSEQ multiplex PCR; TCRdb has only the in-frame clones, and not every one. The sample lists 65,000 to 95,000 clones, 75% occurring once. Sequenced: PBMCs. Receptors originate from a man in his 70s in good health and CMV-seronegative.

This sequence joins TRBV7-2 and TRBJ1-1; no reliable D call. CDR1 is SGHTA and CDR2 is FQGNSA in the germline V gene. The CDR3 is made up of 14 amino acids. The germline V and J ends were trimmed by 3 bases and 0 bases, with 8 bases remaining between them. CDR3 sequence (DNA): TGTGCCAGCAGCTTTGGCCAGGTGAACACTGAAGCTTTCTTT. As protein: CASSFGQVNTEAFF.

The CDR3 bases are TGTGCCAGCGGGACTAGCGGGGAGGCCTACGAGCAGTACTTC. This sequence encodes CASGTSGEAYEQYF. The chain is built from TRBV27 and TRBJ2-7; TRBD2 aligns across 13 bases. The CDR3 contains 14 residues. Germline V gene data show CDR1 as MNHEY and CDR2 as SMNVEV (reference sequence). Trimming at V came to 8 bases and at J to 2 bases, leaving 3 bases not matched to a gene.

In this sample, this clone turned up a few times. This sequence joins TRBV30 and TRBJ1-1; TRBD1 aligns across 7 bases. The V segment lost 4 bases and the J segment 5 bases; nucleotides outside the gene matches: 10. Germline lookup yields CDR1 GTSNPN and CDR2 SVGIG (reference sequence). The CDR3 is made up of 14 amino acids. The chain's CDR3 is CAWTPQGSWTEAFF. The CDR3, as DNA: TGTGCCTGGACCCCACAGGGGTCCTGGACTGAAGCTTTCTTT.

This chain links TRBV18 with TRBJ1-4; tentative D call: TRBD1 (5 bases). This CDR3 region has 15 residues. Trimming removed 4 bases at V and 8 bases at J, with 17 bases between. Germline assignment: CDR1 KGHSH and CDR2 LQKENI. The DNA for the CDR3 is TGTGCCAGCTCACTTCCGGGGGATCAGAGCGAAAAACTGTTTTTT. The encoded protein is CASSLPGDQSEKLFF.

The chain is built from TRBV30 and TRBJ1-2; 12 bases align to TRBD1. Trimming took 5 bases from V and 4 from J; bases not matched to a gene: 8. In germline, CDR1 is GTSNPN, CDR2 SVGIG (reference sequence). The CDR3 runs to 15 residues. CDR3: CAWSTPGQGAYGYTF. In nucleotides, the CDR3 is TGTGCCTGGTCGACCCCGGGACAGGGGGCCTATGGCTACACCTTC.

The J gene is TRBJ2-5, the V gene TRBV19, with 9 bases identical to TRBD1. V gave up 2 bases and J gave up 3 bases; unmatched junction bases: 4. Germline lookup yields CDR1 LNHDA and CDR2 SQIVND (reference sequence). The CDR3 extends over 15 amino acids. This CDR3 reads CASSIWTGAEETQYF. The CDR3 coding sequence is TGTGCCAGTAGTATATGGACAGGGGCCGAAGAGACCCAGTACTTC.

The genes are TRBV18 and TRBJ2-2, with TRBD1 matching 7 bases. From germline, CDR1 is KGHSH and CDR2 LQKENI. This CDR3 is 15 amino acids long. V shed 10 bases, J shed 2 bases, and the junction held 10 bases outside the gene matches. For the CDR3, the DNA is TGTGCCACCAACTACAGGGGTACCAACACCGGGGAGCTGTTTTTT. This codes for CATNYRGTNTGELFF.

This clone came up many times. The V and J genes are TRBV27 and TRBJ2-3; 10 nucleotides align to TRBD2. The germline V gene encodes CDR1 MNHEY and CDR2 SMNVEV (reference sequence). The CDR3 extends over 18 amino acids. V was clipped by 6 bases and J by 4 bases; unmatched bases: 16. Here the CDR3 DNA reads TGTGCCAGCAGCCACAGGCGAACTAGCGGGGTTTTCTCAGATACGCAGTATTTT. It is translated as CASSHRRTSGVFSDTQYF.

The rearrangement uses TRBV30 and TRBJ2-3, with a possible D match to TRBD2 (6 bases). Trimming took off 3 bases at V and 2 bases at J, with 15 bases between the two ends. The germline gives CDR1 GTSNPN, CDR2 SVGIG (reference sequence). This CDR3 is built from 15 residues. The CDR3 DNA is TGTGCCTGGAGCCTTAGCGGCGCATTCACAGATACGCAGTATTTT. Protein: CAWSLSGAFTDTQYF.

V usage is TRBV6-1 and J usage is TRBJ1-3; 7 bases fit TRBD1. V lost 3 bases, J lost 1 base, and 12 bases stayed unmatched. The germline CDR1 and CDR2 sequences are MNHNS and SASEGT. This CDR3 spans 18 amino acids. DNA of the CDR3: TGTGCCAGCAGTGATTATTCCGGGACAGCAGAATCTGGAAACACCATATATTTT. Translation: CASSDYSGTAESGNTIYF.

This rearrangement joins TRBV5-5 to TRBJ2-5; 7 bases align to TRBD2. Per the germline V gene, CDR1 is SGHKS and CDR2 is YYEKEE (reference sequence). The CDR3 covers 17 residues. J gave up 7 bases and V 2 bases, and 17 bases lay outside the gene matches. CDR3 sequence: CASSFSLVGTKEGTQYF. Written as DNA, the CDR3 is TGTGCCAGCAGCTTTTCCCTCGTTGGGACTAAGGAGGGGACCCAGTACTTC. Full variable domain (outside the CDR3, taken from reference TRBV5-5 and TRBJ2-5): DAGVTQSPTHLIKTRGQQVTLRCSPISGHKSVSWYQQVLGQGPQFIFQYYEKEERGRGNFPDRFSARQFPNYSSELNVNALLLGDSALYLCASSFSLVGTKEGTQYFGPGTRLLVL.

The chain joins TRBV7-2 to TRBJ2-7; D is possibly TRBD2 (5 bases). The V end was cut by 5 bases, the J end by 0 bases, with 11 bases between. The CDR3 loop spans 14 amino acids. CDR1 is SGHTA and CDR2 is FQGNSA in the germline V gene. Here the CDR3 reads CASSPSGGSYEQYF. The CDR3 region has the DNA TGTGCCAGCAGCCCAAGCGGCGGCTCCTACGAGCAGTACTTC.

The table lists this clone with a few counts. This chain links TRBV6-5 with TRBJ2-7; TRBD1 might be the D (5 bases). Germline V gene sequence: CDR1 MNHEY, CDR2 SVGAGI. The CDR3 has 15 amino acids. V was trimmed by 0 bases and J by 3 bases, leaving 12 bases between them. The CDR3 DNA is TGTGCCAGCAGTTACTCCCTCGCAGGGTTCTACGAGCAGTACTTC. Its protein is CASSYSLAGFYEQYF.

The J gene is TRBJ1-5, the V gene TRBV27; 8 bases fit TRBD1. In germline, CDR1 is MNHEY, CDR2 SMNVEV (reference sequence). The CDR3 extends over 15 amino acids. With V trimmed by 3 bases and J by 6 bases, 7 bases remained unmatched. The CDR3 DNA reads TGTGCCAGCAGTTTGTCAGGGGGCGAAGGTCAGCCCCAGCATTTT. It codes for CASSLSGGEGQPQHF.

This sequence joins TRBV7-9 and TRBJ1-6; TRBD1 aligns across 10 bases. CDR3 size: 15 residues. Germline lookup yields CDR1 SEHNR and CDR2 FQNEAQ (reference sequence). Trimming removed 9 bases from V and 5 bases from J; junction bases left unmatched: 7. In DNA, the CDR3 is TGTGCCAGTACCTACGGGACAGGGGATAATTCACCCCTCCACTTT. Translation gives CASTYGTGDNSPLHF.

This chain connects TRBV2 to TRBJ2-1, with D possibly matching TRBD2 (5 bases). Trimming removed 2 bases at V and 8 bases at J, with 16 bases between. The germline V gene encodes CDR1 SNHLY and CDR2 FYNNEI. The CDR3 consists of 15 residues. The CDR3 sequence: CASSERLTRAHEQFF. CDR3 nucleotides: TGTGCCAGCAGTGAAAGGTTAACTAGGGCCCATGAGCAGTTCTTC.

For the CDR3, the DNA is TGTGCCAGCAGCTTGGCCGGAGGGGAGACCCAGTACTTC. Residues: CASSLAGGETQYF. The rearrangement links TRBV11-2 to TRBJ2-5; D may be TRBD2 (6 bases). The CDR3 is 13 residues long. Germline CDR1 is SGHAT and CDR2 is FQNNGV. The germline V and J ends were trimmed by 3 bases and 5 bases, with 10 bases remaining between them.

The chain couples TRBV7-2 to TRBJ2-1; 12 bases are a match to TRBD2. The V segment lost 1 base and the J segment 9 bases; nucleotides outside the gene matches: 10. The CDR3 is made up of 17 amino acids. CDR1 is SGHTA, CDR2 FQGNSA, per germline. This CDR3 reads CASSLGRLAGGLGEQFF. The DNA for the CDR3 is TGTGCCAGCAGCTTAGGGCGGCTAGCGGGGGGGCTCGGTGAGCAGTTCTTC.

This clone is deemed large (0.1 to 1%). This chain links TRBV19 with TRBJ2-7; TRBD1 matches 7 bases. The CDR3 is 15 amino acids. V trimming: 5 bases; J trimming: 0 bases; junction bases outside the gene matches: 7. Germline-derived CDR1 and CDR2 are LNHDA and SQIVND (reference sequence). The CDR3 region is CASSANRDSSYEQYF. As DNA, the CDR3 is TGTGCCAGTAGTGCCAACCGGGACAGCTCCTACGAGCAGTACTTC.

This rearrangement joins TRBV7-6 to TRBJ2-7; 8 nucleotides agree with TRBD2. The CDR3 is 15 residues long. V lost 2 bases and J lost 1; bases outside the gene matches: 4. Germline-derived CDR1 and CDR2 are SGHVS and FNYEAQ. This chain's CDR3 is CASSLRGGPSYEQYF. For the CDR3, the DNA is TGTGCCAGCAGCTTACGGGGGGGCCCATCCTACGAGCAGTACTTC. The full variable domain, completed using reference TRBV7-6 and TRBJ2-7, is GAGVSQSPRYKVTKRGQDVALRCDPISGHVSLYWYRQALGQGPEFLTYFNYEAQQDKSGLPNDRFSAERPEGSISTLTIQRTEQRDSAMYRCASSLRGGPSYEQYFGPGTRLTVT.

The chain couples TRBV27 to TRBJ1-4; TRBD1 agrees at 9 bases. The CDR3 runs to 16 residues. V lost 4 bases to trimming and J lost 9 bases; unmatched junction nucleotides: 12. The germline V gene has CDR1 MNHEY and CDR2 SMNVEV (reference sequence). This chain's CDR3 is CASSSLEGQGPQKLFF. CDR3 in DNA: TGTGCCAGCAGTTCATTGGAGGGACAGGGTCCACAAAAACTGTTTTTT.

Concerning this clone: Other DNA sequences in this specimen translate into the identical CDR3. The genes are TRBV5-1 and TRBJ2-5, with a weak D call TRBD1 (5 bases). Germline V CDR1 and CDR2: SGHRS, YFSETQ. Deletions cut 3 bases from V and 5 bases from J, with 11 bases between. The CDR3 covers 13 residues. CDR3: CASSSQGGETQYF. CDR3 coding DNA: TGCGCCAGCAGCTCCCAGGGTGGGGAGACCCAGTACTTC. Using reference TRBV5-1 and TRBJ2-5 for the parts outside the CDR3, the full variable domain is KAGVTQTPRYLIKTRGQQVTLSCSPISGHRSVSWYQQTPGQGLQFLFEYFSETQRNKGNFPGRFSGRQFSNSRSEMNVSTLELGDSALYLCASSSQGGETQYFGPGTRLLVL.

The rearrangement links TRBV19 to TRBJ1-4, with TRBD1 matching 7 bases. Germline V gene sequence: CDR1 LNHDA, CDR2 SQIVND (reference sequence). The CDR3 is 13 amino acids. V trimming: 9 bases; J trimming: 7 bases; junction bases outside the gene matches: 8. CDR3 coding DNA: TGTGCCAGCTCCAGGGGGGCGGGTGAAAAACTGTTTTTT. This gives the protein CASSRGAGEKLFF.

The genes are TRBV5-1 and TRBJ2-3, with a possible D match to TRBD2 (5 bases). V was shortened by 5 bases and J by 0 bases, with 7 bases between the two germline ends. The germline V gene has CDR1 SGHRS and CDR2 YFSETQ. The CDR3 is made up of 13 amino acids. DNA of the CDR3: TGCGCCAGCAGGCGAGGGAGCACAGATACGCAGTATTTT. This sequence encodes CASRRGSTDTQYF.

The V and J genes are TRBV19 and TRBJ2-1; a possible D gene is TRBD2 (5 bases). This CDR3 has 16 residues. From germline, CDR1 is LNHDA and CDR2 SQIVND (reference sequence). With 6 bases removed from V and 2 bases from J, the gap between germline ends came to 17 bases. The CDR3 sequence is CASSLDSSRPYNEQFF. The CDR3 DNA reads as TGTGCCAGTAGCCTGGACTCATCCAGGCCCTACAATGAGCAGTTCTTC.

The J gene is TRBJ2-5, the V gene TRBV10-3; the match to TRBD1 covers 9 bases. The germline V gene encodes CDR1 ENHRY and CDR2 SYGVKD. The CDR3 totals 14 residues. V shed 0 bases, J shed 4 bases, and the junction held 0 bases outside the gene matches. Written as DNA, the CDR3 is TGTGCCATCAGTGAGTCGACAGGGGGAGAGACCCAGTACTTC. Encoded protein: CAISESTGGETQYF.

The J gene is TRBJ2-1, the V gene TRBV7-9, with D possibly matching TRBD2 (6 bases). The CDR3 loop spans 13 amino acids. Germline lookup yields CDR1 SEHNR and CDR2 FQNEAQ (reference sequence). Trimming took off 3 bases at V and 4 bases at J, with 7 bases between the two ends. Written as DNA, the CDR3 is TGTGCCAGCAGCTTTGCGGGGTACAATGAGCAGTTCTTC. Translated, it gives CASSFAGYNEQFF.

The CDR3 DNA reads TGCGCCAGCAGCTTAACGCCTACCCAAGAGACCCAGTACTTC. Encoded protein: CASSLTPTQETQYF. The genes are TRBV5-1 and TRBJ2-5; no clear D. CDR3 length equals 14 residues. The ends were cut back, 2 bases at V and 1 base at J, with 9 bases in the middle. Per germline, CDR1 SGHRS and CDR2 YFSETQ. Based on the CDR3 plus reference TRBV5-1 and TRBJ2-5, the full variable domain is KAGVTQTPRYLIKTRGQQVTLSCSPISGHRSVSWYQQTPGQGLQFLFEYFSETQRNKGNFPGRFSGRQFSNSRSEMNVSTLELGDSALYLCASSLTPTQETQYFGPGTRLLVL.